The present T cell receptor (beta chain) was sequenced within a study of T-cell memory formation after mild COVID-19. About the study: TCR clustering was largely donor specific.

This clonotype showed up just a few times. The antigen remains undetermined. Study-wide points: CM and EM subsets held most contracting CD4+ clones; EMRA held CD8+ ones. Clones that got smaller from day 15 to 85 had even CD4/CD8, while clones growing later tipped toward CD4+.

cDNA libraries for TCR alpha and TCR beta, carrying sample barcodes and UMIs, came from 5'RACE with constant-segment primers. In TCRdb, the 5' RACE reads were re-called with MiXCR into one record per CDR3 protein. Of 250,000 to 300,000 distinct CDR3 sequences in the sample, 16% were seen once. This CDR3 contains 14 residues. V was pared by 4 bases and J by 9 bases, with 10 bases of the junction left unmatched. Germline CDR1 is ENHRY and CDR2 is SYGVKD. Sample: PBMCs or a T cell subset sorted from them (not recorded which). V gene TRBV10-3 combines with J gene TRBJ1-1; 8 bases map to TRBD1. The TCR originated in a man aged 18 to 30 who had mild COVID-19 (a few samples of this study predate the infection). Cell type and time point are not known. The CDR3 coding sequence is TGTGCCATCAGTGGGGTAGGACAGGGAGATCAAGCTTTCTTT. It encodes CAISGVGQGDQAFF.